Below are 11 T cell receptor beta chains sequenced from a single sample in a study of TIL therapy for anti-PD-1-resistant metastatic lung cancer. Time point described: pre-treatment sample, taken before nivolumab and TIL therapy. The immunoSEQ assay was v3. Assay used: immunoSEQ multiplex PCR; TCRdb lists only in-frame clones, some missing. This table holds 50,000 to 70,000 clones, under 75% found once. The source was blood, collected at baseline. Receptors originate from a person between 25 and 80 years old with non-small cell lung cancer.

The chain carries TRBV13 and TRBJ2-7; no definite D call. Between the trimmed V and J ends, which lost 0 bases and 5 bases, there was a span of 11 bases. This CDR3 spans 14 amino acids. Germline CDR1 reads PRHDT; CDR2 reads FYEKMQ (reference sequence). The CDR3 bases are TGTGCCAGCAGCTTAGGGACCTACTTGCACGAGCAGTACTTC. This gives the protein CASSLGTYLHEQYF.

The chain recombines TRBV2 with TRBJ2-3; 9 bases line up with TRBD1. The V gene's germline CDR1 is SNHLY and CDR2 FYNNEI. This CDR3 spans 16 amino acids. After removal of 5 bases from V and 0 bases from J, the junction contained 6 bases not matched to a gene. The DNA for the CDR3 is TGTGCCAGCAGTTTTCCCGGACAGGGGAGCACAGATACGCAGTATTTT. Translated: CASSFPGQGSTDTQYF. The variable domain in full, with the rest retrieved from reference TRBV2 and TRBJ2-3, is EPEVTQTPSHQVTQMGQEVILRCVPISNHLYFYWYRQILGQKVEFLVSFYNNEISEKSEIFDDQFSVERPDGSNFTLKIRSTKLEDSAMYFCASSFPGQGSTDTQYFGPGTRLTVL.

The chain links TRBV6-1 to TRBJ2-7; D gene unclear. CDR1 and CDR2 (germline): MNHNS, SASEGT. V lost 8 bases and J 0 bases, leaving 8 bases between the germline ends. The CDR3 sequence is 12 residues long. In DNA, the CDR3 is TGTGCCAGCCGTAGAGCCTCCTACGAGCAGTACTTC. Protein sequence: CASRRASYEQYF.

This chain joins TRBV5-1 and TRBJ1-1; 8 positions agree with TRBD1. The CDR3 spans 15 residues. Germline values: CDR1 SGHRS, CDR2 YFSETQ. The V and J ends lost 3 bases and 2 bases, in that order; junction bases with no gene match: 6. CDR3 region: CASSWLDRVNTEAFF. The CDR3 bases are TGCGCCAGCAGCTGGCTGGACAGGGTTAACACTGAAGCTTTCTTT.

This clone turned up a few times. The chain is built from TRBV19 and TRBJ2-5; possible D gene TRBD2, 6 bases. Trimming cost V 6 bases and J 7 bases, with 12 bases left between them. This CDR3 is 12 amino acids long. Looked up from germline, CDR1 is LNHDA and CDR2 is SQIVND (reference sequence). CDR3 DNA: TGTGCCAGTAGGGGGGGTGATCGGACCCAGTACTTC. As protein: CASRGGDRTQYF. Full variable domain (outside the CDR3, taken from reference TRBV19 and TRBJ2-5): DGGITQSPKYLFRKEGQNVTLSCEQNLNHDAMYWYRQDPGQGLRLIYYSQIVNDFQKGDIAEGYSVSREKKESFPLTVTSAQKNPTAFYLCASRGGDRTQYFGPGTRLLVL.

In this sample, this clone turned up a few times. The chain links TRBV5-5 to TRBJ2-3; D gene ambiguous. Trimming cost V 0 bases and J 4 bases, with 9 bases left between them. The germline V gene has CDR1 SGHKS and CDR2 YYEKEE (reference sequence). CDR3 length: 14 amino acids. The CDR3 nucleotides are TGTGCCAGCAGCTTGGTGCCTGGCCCAGATACGCAGTATTTT. This sequence encodes CASSLVPGPDTQYF.

The chain uses TRBV5-4 and TRBJ2-5; D remains unclear. CDR1 and CDR2 (germline): SGHNT, YYREEE (reference sequence). With 4 bases removed from V and 5 bases from J, the gap between germline ends came to 12 bases. This CDR3 has 13 amino acids. Here the CDR3 DNA reads TGTGCCAGCAGCGTCGTGCAGGATGAGACCCAGTACTTC. Protein sequence: CASSVVQDETQYF.

This chain links TRBV5-1 with TRBJ2-1; 7 nucleotides agree with TRBD2. The CDR3 is 14 amino acids. CDR1 and CDR2 (germline): SGHRS, YFSETQ. The trim removed 0 bases at V and 7 bases at J, leaving 4 bases unmatched. CDR3 DNA: TGCGCCAGCAGCTTGGTTGCGGGAGATAATGAGCAGTTCTTC. Its protein is CASSLVAGDNEQFF.

This clone appeared a single time. The chain links TRBV11-3 to TRBJ2-3, with TRBD2 matching over 7 bases. J was trimmed by 0 bases and V by 5 bases; bases with no gene match: 5. CDR3 length: 15 residues. Germline values: CDR1 SGHNT, CDR2 YENEEA. The CDR3 bases are TGTGCCAGCAGCCCCTGGGGGGGGAGCACAGATACGCAGTATTTT. Translating it yields CASSPWGGSTDTQYF.

A few counts support this clone. The rearrangement joins TRBV29-1 to TRBJ1-1, with 7 positions matching TRBD1. The CDR3 is 13 amino acids. The trim removed 7 bases at V and 1 base at J, leaving 6 bases unmatched. Germline CDR1 is SQVTM and CDR2 is ANQGSEA. In DNA form, the CDR3 reads TGCAGCGCTGGGACAGATGGGAACACTGAAGCTTTCTTT. Its translation: CSAGTDGNTEAFF.

Of note for this clone: A read error may produce the germline difference seen at one junction end. The same CDR3 arises from other DNA sequences in this sample as well. The chain combines TRBV7-2 with TRBJ2-6; D ambiguous. CDR3 length: 15 amino acids. Germline V gene lookup returns CDR1 SGHTA and CDR2 FQGNSA. The CDR3 protein is CASSPDISGANVLTF. The CDR3 DNA reads as TGCGCCAGCAGCCCTGACATCTCTGGGGCCAACGTCCTGACTTTC.